This TCR beta chain comes out of a study of response to subunit inactivated influenza vaccine. Study outcomes and limitations: Researchers suggested that each seasonal influenza vaccination recruits few new T cells.

With regard to this clonotype: Its target is unknown.

V shed 7 bases and J shed 5 bases, with 17 bases lying between them. CDR1 is MDHEN and CDR2 is SYDVKM in the germline V gene. This CDR3 comprises 14 residues. Each CDR3 protein is one row after TCRdb ran MiXCR on the RT-PCR reads. The sample shows over 750,000 distinct CDR3 sequences, roughly 20% of them seen only once. The sample in question was PBMCs from blood, obtained approximately 5 days after vaccination. This chain connects TRBV28 to TRBJ1-1; possible D gene TRBD1, 6 bases. This TCR was sampled from a man aged 50-59 years who received an inactivated influenza vaccine. CDR3 in amino acids: CASNRDRLPTEAFF. CDR3 DNA sequence: TGTGCCAGCAACCGAGACAGGCTCCCGACTGAAGCTTTCTTT.